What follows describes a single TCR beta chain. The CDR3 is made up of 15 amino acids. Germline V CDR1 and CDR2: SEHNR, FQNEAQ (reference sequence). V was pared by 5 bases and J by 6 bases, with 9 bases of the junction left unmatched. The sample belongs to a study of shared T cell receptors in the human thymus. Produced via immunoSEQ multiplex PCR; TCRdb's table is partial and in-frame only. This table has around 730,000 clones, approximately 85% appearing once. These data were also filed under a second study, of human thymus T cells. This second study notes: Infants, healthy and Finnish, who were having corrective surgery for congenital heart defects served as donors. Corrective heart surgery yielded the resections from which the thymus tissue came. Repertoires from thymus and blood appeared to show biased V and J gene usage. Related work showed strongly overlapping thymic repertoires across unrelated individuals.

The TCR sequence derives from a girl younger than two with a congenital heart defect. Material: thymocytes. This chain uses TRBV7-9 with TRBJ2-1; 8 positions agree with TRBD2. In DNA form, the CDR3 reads TGTGCCAGCAGCACCAGGCTAGCGGGCCTCAATGAGCAGTTCTTC. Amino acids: CASSTRLAGLNEQFF.